This TCR beta chain was recorded in a study of cytomegalovirus exposure and HLA in healthy donors. Study overall: Earlier work reported 117 million unique TCR beta sequences from 180 million or so T cells. Study observations and caveats: A later analysis reportedly identified an Asian-associated ancestry cluster as carrying fewer N-insertions than the approximately 640-donor mean.

Germline CDR1 SNHLY, CDR2 FYNNEI. The CDR3 covers 14 residues. Trimming at V came to 6 bases and at J to 3 bases, leaving 7 bases not matched to a gene. Remarks on this clone: What it binds is unknown.

Primers for the PCR totalled 60 Vbeta and 13 Jbeta. The data were produced by immunoSEQ multiplex PCR, yet TCRdb's version contains in-frame clones alone and is incomplete. The table has roughly 170,000 clones, about three quarters seen once. This sequence joins TRBV2 and TRBJ2-7; 8 nucleotides agree with TRBD1. The receptor was isolated from a female donor in good health and CMV-seronegative. The sequenced sample was PBMCs. CDR3 amino acids: CASRPRDRLYEQYF. CDR3 coding DNA: TGTGCCAGCAGACCCCGGGACAGGCTCTACGAGCAGTACTTC.